These 7 T cell receptor beta chains came from one sample sequenced in a study of OX40 agonist ivuxolimab in advanced cancers. Library creation used the immunoSEQ multiplex PCR assay. TCRdb limited this immuneACCESS table to in-frame rearrangements with V and J called. A share of clones is missing; checked studies link under half to unresolved V genes, and the rest is unexplained. The sample has around 65,000 clones on record, more than 85% of them singletons. Of the sample, roughly an eighth is held by the ten largest clones. Specimen: CD4+ or CD8+ T cells sorted from blood, collected in a trial of the OX40 agonist ivuxolimab. The receptor set was obtained from an adult with an advanced solid tumor such as melanoma, head and neck, liver or kidney cancer.

This clone has a single count. This chain links TRBV7-8 with TRBJ2-7; D possibly corresponds to TRBD2 (5 bases). V gave up 1 base and J gave up 5 bases, with 12 bases separating them. The germline gives CDR1 SGHVS, CDR2 FQNEAQ. There are 14 residues in the CDR3. In DNA form, the CDR3 reads TGTGCCAGCAGCTTAGGGGAGAAGGTCAACGAGCAGTACTTC. Translating it yields CASSLGEKVNEQYF.

The chain has TRBV28 and TRBJ2-7; TRBD1 or TRBD2 may be the D gene (6 bases each). The CDR3 has 15 residues. The V and J ends lost 3 bases and 3 bases respectively, with 15 bases between them. CDR1 and CDR2 from the germline V gene are MDHEN and SYDVKM. The CDR3 bases are TGTGCCAGCAGTTTGTACGGAGGGGGTAGCTACGAGCAGTACTTC. Translating it yields CASSLYGGGSYEQYF.

This chain links TRBV11-2 with TRBJ2-7; possibly TRBD2 for D (7 bases). Germline CDR1 SGHAT, CDR2 FQNNGV. Trimming cost V 3 bases and J 0 bases, with 12 bases left between them. The CDR3 has 15 amino acids. This CDR3 reads CASSFGGGSSYEQYF. The CDR3 DNA sequence: TGTGCCAGCAGCTTTGGGGGGGGCAGCTCCTACGAGCAGTACTTC.

The chain uses TRBV7-6 and TRBJ2-1; 8 nucleotides agree with TRBD2. V lost 1 base to trimming and J lost 7 bases; unmatched junction nucleotides: 3. The CDR3 covers 14 residues. Germline V CDR1 and CDR2: SGHVS, FNYEAQ. Here the CDR3 DNA reads TGTGCCAGCAGCTTAGTGGGACTAGGGAATGAGCAGTTCTTC. This translates into CASSLVGLGNEQFF.

J is TRBJ1-2 and V is TRBV20-1; D gene unclear. The V and J ends lost 8 bases and 0 bases respectively, with 7 bases between them. The CDR3 totals 11 residues. Germline-derived CDR1 and CDR2 are DFQATT and SNEGSKA (reference sequence). The DNA of the CDR3 is TGCAGTTGGGGTGCTAACTATGGCTACACCTTC. Protein sequence: CSWGANYGYTF.

The chain has TRBV4-1 and TRBJ1-4, with D tentatively TRBD1 (5 bases). The CDR3 is 16 residues long. Trimming pared 4 bases from V and 3 bases from J, leaving 15 bases between. The germline V gene encodes CDR1 MGHRA and CDR2 YSYEKL. CDR3 sequence: CASSPPGARSNEKLFF. CDR3 coding DNA: TGCGCCAGCAGCCCCCCCGGGGCGCGTTCTAATGAAAAACTGTTTTTT.

This sequence joins TRBV19 and TRBJ1-1; 7 bases map to TRBD1. This CDR3 has 15 amino acids. Germline CDR1 and CDR2: LNHDA and SQIVND (reference sequence). With 9 bases clipped from V and 0 bases from J, the junction kept 10 bases outside the gene matches. CDR3 sequence (DNA): TGTGCCAGCTTCCGGGACGGGACAGTGAACACTGAAGCTTTCTTT. Protein: CASFRDGTVNTEAFF.